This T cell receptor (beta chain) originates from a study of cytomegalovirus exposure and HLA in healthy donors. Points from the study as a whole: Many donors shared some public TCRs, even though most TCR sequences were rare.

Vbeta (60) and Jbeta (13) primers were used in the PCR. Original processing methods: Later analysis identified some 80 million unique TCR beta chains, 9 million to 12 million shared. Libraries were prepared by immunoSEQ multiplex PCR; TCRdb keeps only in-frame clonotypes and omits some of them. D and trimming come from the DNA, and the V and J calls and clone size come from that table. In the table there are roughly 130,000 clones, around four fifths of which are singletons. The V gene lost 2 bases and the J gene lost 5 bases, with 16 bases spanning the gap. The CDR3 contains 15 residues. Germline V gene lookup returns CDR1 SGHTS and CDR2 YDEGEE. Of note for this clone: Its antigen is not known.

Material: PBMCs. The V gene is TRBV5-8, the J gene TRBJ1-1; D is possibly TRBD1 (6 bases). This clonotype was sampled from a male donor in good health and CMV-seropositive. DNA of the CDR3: TGTGCCAGCAGCTTAGCTTCGGGGGGCTGGACTGAAGCTTTCTTT. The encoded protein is CASSLASGGWTEAFF.